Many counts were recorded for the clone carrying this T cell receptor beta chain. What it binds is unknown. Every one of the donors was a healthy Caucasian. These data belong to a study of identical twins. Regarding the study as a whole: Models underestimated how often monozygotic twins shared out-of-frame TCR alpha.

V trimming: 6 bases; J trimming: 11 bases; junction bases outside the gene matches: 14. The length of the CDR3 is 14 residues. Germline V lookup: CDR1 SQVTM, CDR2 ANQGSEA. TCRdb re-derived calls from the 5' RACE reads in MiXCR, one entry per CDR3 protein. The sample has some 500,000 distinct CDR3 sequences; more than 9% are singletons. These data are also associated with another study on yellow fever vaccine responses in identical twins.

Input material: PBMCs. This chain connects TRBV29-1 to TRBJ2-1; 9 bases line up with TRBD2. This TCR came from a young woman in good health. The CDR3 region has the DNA TGCAGCGTACCCGGGACTAGCAGAAGTAATAAGCAGTTCTTC. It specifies CSVPGTSRSNKQFF.